One sample yielded the 7 T cell receptor beta chains listed below, sequenced in a study of cytomegalovirus exposure and HLA in healthy donors. Both 60 Vbeta primers and 13 Jbeta primers went into the PCR. Repertoires were generated with immunoSEQ multiplex PCR, while TCRdb's copy carries only in-frame clones and drops some. This table holds about 190,000 clones, roughly four fifths found once. Sequencing was carried out using PBMCs. These receptors all stem from a woman aged 25 to 45 in good health and CMV-seropositive.

This chain links TRBV7-9 with TRBJ1-3; possibly TRBD1 for D (5 bases). The CDR3 loop spans 18 amino acids. Trimming took 1 base from V and 0 from J, leaving 16 bases between them. CDR1 and CDR2 (germline): SEHNR, FQNEAQ (reference sequence). CDR3 residues: CASSLGSQGPYSGNTIYF. The DNA for the CDR3 is TGTGCCAGCAGCTTAGGGTCTCAGGGTCCTTACTCTGGAAACACCATATATTTT.

This chain links TRBV5-6 with TRBJ2-2; maybe TRBD2 (6 bases). Germline V gene data show CDR1 as SGHDT and CDR2 as YYEEEE. The CDR3 has 15 residues. Trimming shortened V by 3 bases and J by 4 bases, and 13 bases separated the two germline ends. CDR3 protein: CASSSRGGLTGELFF. CDR3 DNA sequence: TGTGCCAGCAGCTCACGGGGAGGACTCACCGGGGAGCTGTTTTTT.

This sequence joins TRBV19 and TRBJ2-1; D uncertain. The CDR3 loop spans 11 amino acids. The germline V gene encodes CDR1 LNHDA and CDR2 SQIVND (reference sequence). Trimming took off 5 bases at V and 6 bases at J, with 5 bases between the two ends. Here the CDR3 DNA reads TGTGCCAGTAGTCTGAGCAATGAGCAGTTCTTC. This gives the protein CASSLSNEQFF.

The rearrangement uses TRBV4-2 and TRBJ1-2, with 10 positions matching TRBD1. The CDR3 runs to 16 residues. Germline V gives CDR1 LGHNA, CDR2 YNFKEQ. V dropped 1 base and J dropped 5; count of bases not matched to a gene: 7. Written as DNA, the CDR3 is TGTGCCAGCAGCCAAGTTGGGACAGGGGAAACTTATGGCTACACCTTC. Translated, it gives CASSQVGTGETYGYTF.

The CDR3 sequence is CAISPGLAGGSGKNEQFF. The CDR3 bases are TGTGCCATCAGCCCGGGACTAGCGGGAGGGTCCGGTAAGAATGAGCAGTTCTTC. This chain links TRBV10-3 with TRBJ2-1; TRBD2 aligns across 16 bases. The CDR3 sequence is 18 residues long. The germline CDR1 and CDR2 sequences are ENHRY and SYGVKD. J was trimmed by 7 bases and V by 6 bases; bases with no gene match: 12.

V is TRBV27 and J is TRBJ2-1; TRBD2 aligns across 9 bases. J was trimmed by 7 bases and V by 6 bases; bases with no gene match: 10. This CDR3 spans 15 amino acids. Per the germline V gene, CDR1 is MNHEY and CDR2 is SMNVEV (reference sequence). CDR3 coding DNA: TGTGCCAGCAGCGGAACCAATAGCGGGAGTAATGAGCAGTTCTTC. The encoded protein is CASSGTNSGSNEQFF.

This clone turned up a few times. This CDR3 is CASSLRTGDGTEAFF. The CDR3 nucleotides read TGCGCCAGCAGCCTCCGGACAGGGGACGGCACTGAAGCTTTCTTT. The chain employs TRBV4-1 and TRBJ1-1, with TRBD1 matching over 9 bases. The CDR3 runs to 15 residues. Trimming removed 4 bases from V and 4 bases from J; junction bases left unmatched: 7. Germline V gives CDR1 MGHRA, CDR2 YSYEKL.